This TCR beta chain emerged from a study of blood T cell repertoires in COVID-19. As for the study in general: COVID-19 samples from acute and convalescent phases originated in the United States, Italy and Spain. PBMCs, B-cell-depleted T cells, or T cells were the source of the cDNA or gDNA that made up the material.

This clone was observed once. Germline loops: CDR1 SNHLY, CDR2 FYNNEI. The CDR3 runs 15 residues. Trimming at V came to 6 bases and at J to 1 base, leaving 4 bases not matched to a gene. Using immunoSEQ multiplex PCR, the repertoire was profiled, and TCRdb retains in-frame clones only, with some absent. The repertoire includes 490,000 or so clones, roughly nine tenths of them detected once, and 8% to 9.5% sits in the top ten. The specimen was PBMCs or T cells enriched from blood (not recorded which). This chain connects TRBV2 to TRBJ2-3; 10 bases are shared with TRBD1. This sequence originates from a woman aged 55-70 years who had recovered from COVID-19. The CDR3 is CASSYDRGRTDTQYF. Here the CDR3 DNA reads TGTGCCAGCAGCTATGACAGGGGGCGCACAGATACGCAGTATTTT.